This T cell receptor beta chain was documented in a study of blood T cell repertoires in COVID-19. Study background: Italy, Spain and the United States were the sources of the convalescent and acute COVID-19 samples. PBMCs, B-cell-depleted T cells, or T cells provided the cDNA or gDNA that made up the material.

This CDR3 has 15 amino acids. Original data processing: Using reference gene primer amplification, nucleated cell counts were estimated. Method: immunoSEQ multiplex PCR; TCRdb's copy keeps in-frame clones and lacks some. V and J calls and clone size are those listed in that table; D and trimming were worked out from the DNA. The data show approximately 82,000 clones, around 89% seen once. This chain uses TRBV21-1 with TRBJ2-5; whether TRBD2, the table's D call, matches the DNA was not checked. TRBV21-1 is classified as a pseudogene. The TCR comes from a man between 65 and 85 years old with active or convalescent COVID-19. The sample taken for sequencing was peripheral blood. The CDR3 loop is CASSPPRGIMETQYF. DNA of the CDR3: TGTGCCAGCAGCCCCCCACGGGGGATAATGGAGACCCAGTACTTC.